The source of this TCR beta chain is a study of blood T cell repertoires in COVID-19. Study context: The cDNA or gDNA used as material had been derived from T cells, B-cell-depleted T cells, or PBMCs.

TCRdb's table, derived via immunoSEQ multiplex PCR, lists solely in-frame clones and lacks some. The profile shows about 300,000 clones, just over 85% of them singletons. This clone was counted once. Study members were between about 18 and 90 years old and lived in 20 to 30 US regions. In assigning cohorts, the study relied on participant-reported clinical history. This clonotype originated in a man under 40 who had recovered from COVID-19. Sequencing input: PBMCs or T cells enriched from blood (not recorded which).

CDR3 in DNA: TGTGCCAGCAGCTTTAGCGGGAGCCCAGATACGCAGTATTTT. The encoded protein is CASSFSGSPDTQYF. V usage is TRBV7-8 and J usage is TRBJ2-3; 9 bases are a match to TRBD2. Unmatched junction bases numbered 2, after V lost 3 bases and J lost 4 bases. This CDR3 is 14 amino acids long. Germline loops: CDR1 SGHVS, CDR2 FQNEAQ. The full variable domain, with the rest looked up from reference TRBV7-8 and TRBJ2-3, is GAGVSQSPRYKVAKRGQDVALRCDPISGHVSLFWYQQALGQGPEFLTYFQNEAQLDKSGLPSDRFFAERPEGSVSTLKIQRTQQEDSAVYLCASSFSGSPDTQYFGPGTRLTVL.